The 9 T cell receptor beta chains listed next were all sequenced from one sample in a study of naive and memory T cell subsets. Both TRBC1 and TRBC2 were covered by a beta constant-region primer of two equimolar oligonucleotides. Ligated cDNA was amplified by four rounds of PCR with nested alpha and beta constant-region primers and SP2. TCRdb re-derived calls from the UMI-ligation and nested PCR reads in MiXCR, one entry per CDR3 protein. The sample consists of just over 80,000 distinct CDR3 sequences, 9% to 9.5% of them appearing once. Sequencing was done on a sample of naive CD8+ T cells from blood. All receptors derive from a human donor in good health.

This clonotype was counted between two and nine times. The V call is TRBV7-9, the J call TRBJ2-6; 8 bases match TRBD1. V lost 6 bases to trimming and J lost 3 bases; unmatched junction nucleotides: 4. CDR3 length equals 15 residues. Germline V CDR1 and CDR2: SEHNR, FQNEAQ (reference sequence). CDR3 nucleotides: TGTGCCAGCAGTTCAGGGGGCTTTGGGGCCAACGTCCTGACTTTC. Its protein product is CASSSGGFGANVLTF.

This clonotype was seen many times. The J gene is TRBJ1-6, the V gene TRBV4-1, with D uncertain. The CDR3 length is 15 residues. Germline V CDR1 and CDR2: MGHRA, YSYEKL. The V gene lost 0 bases and the J gene lost 10 bases, with 13 bases spanning the gap. CDR3 bases: TGCGCCAGCAGCCAAGATCCGGACCCCGGGTCACCCCTCCACTTT. It translates to CASSQDPDPGSPLHF.

This chain joins TRBV20-1 and TRBJ2-2; 10 bases agree with TRBD2. Germline assignment: CDR1 DFQATT and CDR2 SNEGSKA (reference sequence). With V trimmed by 2 bases and J by 3 bases, 0 bases remained unmatched. CDR3 length equals 14 residues. The CDR3 nucleotides are TGCAGTGCTAGACTAGCGGGAGACACCGGGGAGCTGTTTTTT. This gives the protein CSARLAGDTGELFF.

This clonotype was seen at least ten times. The V gene is TRBV29-1, the J gene TRBJ1-2; TRBD1 agrees at 10 bases. Germline V CDR1 and CDR2: SQVTM, ANQGSEA. The CDR3 length is 15 residues. Losses at the gene ends were 5 bases for V and 4 bases for J; bases not matched to a gene: 10. DNA for the CDR3: TGCAGCGTTTGGGGTCCCGGGACAGGGGTCTATGGCTACACCTTC. Amino acid sequence: CSVWGPGTGVYGYTF.

This clonotype was observed many times. The chain uses TRBV4-1 and TRBJ2-3, with TRBD1 matching 10 bases. J lost 5 bases, V lost 3 bases, and 8 bases had no gene match. This CDR3 spans 16 amino acids. Germline V lookup: CDR1 MGHRA, CDR2 YSYEKL. The CDR3 reads CASSHPTGGSEDTQYF. CDR3 nucleotide sequence: TGCGCCAGCAGCCATCCGACAGGGGGCTCCGAAGATACGCAGTATTTT.

This clonotype was recorded many times. The J gene is TRBJ2-1, the V gene TRBV29-1, with 13 bases aligning to TRBD2. The CDR3 has 16 residues. The V gene's germline CDR1 is SQVTM and CDR2 ANQGSEA. With 1 base clipped from V and 8 bases from J, the junction kept 8 bases outside the gene matches. The CDR3 sequence: CSVEGMTSGRLYEQFF. The CDR3 DNA reads TGCAGCGTTGAAGGTATGACTAGCGGGAGGCTCTATGAGCAGTTCTTC.

The rearrangement links TRBV19 to TRBJ1-5; no clear D. Trimming shortened V by 3 bases and J by 0 bases, and 6 bases separated the two germline ends. Germline V gene lookup returns CDR1 LNHDA and CDR2 SQIVND (reference sequence). This CDR3 spans 14 amino acids. The CDR3 sequence is CASSIGLSNQPQHF. The CDR3, as DNA: TGTGCCAGTAGTATCGGCCTTAGCAATCAGCCCCAGCATTTT. The full variable domain, completed using reference TRBV19 and TRBJ1-5, is DGGITQSPKYLFRKEGQNVTLSCEQNLNHDAMYWYRQDPGQGLRLIYYSQIVNDFQKGDIAEGYSVSREKKESFPLTVTSAQKNPTAFYLCASSIGLSNQPQHFGDGTRLSIL.

The CDR3 DNA reads TGTGCTAGTGGGCTCCCGGACAGAGGCTCCTACAATGAGCAGTTCTTC. It encodes CASGLPDRGSYNEQFF. The V call is TRBV12-5, the J call TRBJ2-1; weak D call: TRBD1 (6 bases). The CDR3 is 16 amino acids. CDR1 is LGHNT and CDR2 is FRNRAP in the germline V gene. Trimming left V 6 bases short and J 0 bases short, with 15 bases between.

This clonotype was seen a few times. This sequence joins TRBV28 and TRBJ1-1; D gene ambiguous. The CDR3 is made up of 14 amino acids. CDR1 is MDHEN, CDR2 SYDVKM, per germline. V lost 1 base and J 11 bases, leaving 17 bases between the germline ends. The DNA of the CDR3 is TGTGCCAGCAGTTTATCTTCGTTCGTGGTTGATGCTTTCTTT. It encodes CASSLSSFVVDAFF.